One and the same sample provided the 15 T cell receptor beta chains below, sequenced in a study of T cell repertoires in cytomegalovirus infection. TCRdb re-analysed the reads in MiXCR, keeping a single row per CDR3 protein. The data hold about 83,000 distinct CDR3 sequences, with about 29% observed a single time. These receptors are not linked to any known antigen. Source: CD8+ T cells from cultured PBMCs, taken from culture after CMV antigen stimulation. The receptors originated from a human donor in good health (CMV status not recorded). Some clones in this sample may be carry-over from other donors' samples.

The V call is TRBV7-2, the J call TRBJ1-5; D is unresolved. The CDR3 loop spans 16 amino acids. V shed 3 bases and J shed 1 base, with 13 bases lying between them. Per the germline V gene, CDR1 is SGHTA and CDR2 is FQGNSA. The CDR3 loop reads CASSFKGVESNQPQHF. In DNA, the CDR3 is TGTGCCAGCAGCTTTAAGGGCGTTGAGAGCAATCAGCCCCAGCATTTT.

The chain couples TRBV25-1 to TRBJ1-1; D unresolved. In germline, CDR1 is MGHDK, CDR2 SYGVNS. CDR3 length equals 14 residues. V lost 6 bases and J 3 bases, leaving 14 bases between the germline ends. The CDR3, as DNA: TGTGCCAGCAGCCCACCCCGGGCTGACACTGAAGCTTTCTTT. This encodes CASSPPRADTEAFF.

The gene calls are TRBV15 and TRBJ2-7; the D is unclear. The V and J ends lost 5 bases and 4 bases respectively, with 24 bases between them. Germline CDR1 and CDR2: LNHNV and YYDKDF (reference sequence). The CDR3 runs 17 residues. CDR3 nucleotides: TGTGCCACCAGCGGTCAACCATCAGGAAATAGGAATTACGAGCAGTACTTC. This encodes CATSGQPSGNRNYEQYF. The full variable domain, completed using reference TRBV15 and TRBJ2-7, is DAMVIQNPRYQVTQFGKPVTLSCSQTLNHNVMYWYQQKSSQAPKLLFHYYDKDFNNEADTPDNFQSRRPNTSFCFLDIRSPGLGDTAMYLCATSGQPSGNRNYEQYFGPGTRLTVT.

V is TRBV28 and J is TRBJ2-5; the match to TRBD2 covers 9 bases. V lost 2 bases and J lost 3; bases outside the gene matches: 10. The germline gives CDR1 MDHEN, CDR2 SYDVKM. This CDR3 contains 17 residues. The CDR3, as DNA: TGTGCCAGCAGTTTAATGTGGGGGGCTAGCGGGGAAGAGACCCAGTACTTC. The encoded protein is CASSLMWGASGEETQYF.

This clonotype was picked up a small number of times. V and J are TRBV3-1 and TRBJ1-2, with unresolved D. The CDR3 sequence is 14 residues long. CDR1 is LGHDT, CDR2 YNNKEL, per germline (reference sequence). The germline V and J ends were trimmed by 1 base and 1 base, with 7 bases remaining between them. The CDR3, as DNA: TGTGCCAGCAGCCAAGTGGGCCATAACTATGGCTACACCTTC. The encoded protein is CASSQVGHNYGYTF. The variable domain in full, with the rest retrieved from reference TRBV3-1 and TRBJ1-2, is DTAVSQTPKYLVTQMGNDKSIKCEQNLGHDTMYWYKQDSKKFLKIMFSYNNKELIINETVPNRFSPKSPDKAHLNLHINSLELGDSAVYFCASSQVGHNYGYTFGSGTRLTVV.

Ten or more counts support this clonotype. V usage is TRBV13 and J usage is TRBJ1-3, with a tentative D call TRBD1 (5 bases). Germline V lookup: CDR1 PRHDT, CDR2 FYEKMQ (reference sequence). This CDR3 region has 15 residues. Deletions cut 3 bases from V and 0 bases from J, with 9 bases between. Here the CDR3 reads CASSLGLNSGNTIYF. The DNA of the CDR3 is TGTGCCAGCAGCTTGGGACTCAACTCTGGAAACACCATATATTTT.

This clonotype was observed a few times. The chain links TRBV7-6 to TRBJ2-1; TRBD2 matches at 9 bases. From germline, CDR1 is SGHVS and CDR2 FNYEAQ. This CDR3 has 15 amino acids. V lost 6 bases and J lost 4; bases outside the gene matches: 7. In DNA, the CDR3 is TGTGCCAGCAGTCCAAGCGGGGGGTATTACAATGAGCAGTTCTTC. It yields the protein CASSPSGGYYNEQFF.

This clonotype has just a few counts. This rearrangement joins TRBV20-1 to TRBJ2-4; 8 bases match TRBD2. Trimming cost V 5 bases and J 0 bases; bases outside gene matches: 15. Germline V gene sequence: CDR1 DFQATT, CDR2 SNEGSKA (reference sequence). This CDR3 spans 18 amino acids. The chain's CDR3 is CSAATIGRGELAKNIQYF. As DNA, the CDR3 is TGCAGTGCTGCTACTATTGGGCGGGGGGAGCTAGCCAAAAACATTCAGTACTTC.

This clonotype occurred a few times. The J gene is TRBJ1-1, the V gene TRBV6-5; D is ambiguous. V lost 0 bases, J lost 1 base, and 6 bases lay in between. The CDR3 contains 14 residues. Germline-derived CDR1 and CDR2 are MNHEY and SVGAGI. In DNA, the CDR3 is TGTGCCAGCAGTTACTCAGGCAGGAACACTGAAGCTTTCTTT. This gives the protein CASSYSGRNTEAFF.

This chain connects TRBV20-1 to TRBJ2-7; possibly TRBD1 for D (6 bases). This CDR3 has 12 residues. CDR1 DFQATT and CDR2 SNEGSKA come from the germline V gene (reference sequence). The germline V and J ends were trimmed by 3 bases and 7 bases, with 13 bases remaining between them. Here the CDR3 reads CSASYQGFEQYF. CDR3 coding DNA: TGCAGTGCTAGTTATCAGGGGTTTGAGCAGTACTTC.

The rearrangement links TRBV29-1 to TRBJ2-7; D remains ambiguous. V was cut by 5 bases and J by 0 bases, with 11 bases left in between. CDR3 length equals 13 residues. The V gene's germline CDR1 is SQVTM and CDR2 ANQGSEA. The CDR3 loop is CSVRSESSYEQYF. The CDR3 bases are TGCAGCGTTAGGTCGGAAAGCTCCTACGAGCAGTACTTC.

This sequence joins TRBV2 and TRBJ1-1; D might be TRBD1 (5 bases). Per the germline V gene, CDR1 is SNHLY and CDR2 is FYNNEI. Trimming took off 4 bases at V and 6 bases at J, with 6 bases between the two ends. The CDR3 is 11 residues long. The CDR3 sequence is CASSVGAEAFF. Here the CDR3 DNA reads TGTGCCAGCAGTGTGGGGGCTGAAGCTTTCTTT.

The chain joins TRBV27 to TRBJ2-5; 7 bases align to TRBD1. The CDR3 is 15 amino acids. Looked up from germline, CDR1 is MNHEY and CDR2 is SMNVEV (reference sequence). The junction had 7 bases not matched to a gene; V was cut back by 5 bases and J by 1 base. In DNA form, the CDR3 reads TGTGCCAGCAGTCCGGGACAGACCTTCCAAGAGACCCAGTACTTC. Translating it yields CASSPGQTFQETQYF.

The chain recombines TRBV28 with TRBJ1-1; D possibly corresponds to TRBD1 (5 bases). In germline, CDR1 is MDHEN, CDR2 SYDVKM. This CDR3 contains 14 residues. Trimming took off 7 bases at V and 6 bases at J, with 18 bases between the two ends. The DNA for the CDR3 is TGTGCCAGCACCCTTACCCGGGGACGGGCTGAAGCTTTCTTT. Amino acids: CASTLTRGRAEAFF.

This clonotype occurred many times. J is TRBJ2-3 and V is TRBV2, with 7 bases fitting TRBD2. CDR3 length: 14 residues. J gave up 2 bases and V 3 bases, and 2 bases lay outside the gene matches. Germline CDR1 reads SNHLY; CDR2 reads FYNNEI. CDR3 protein: CASSEGLHTDTQYF. The CDR3 nucleotides are TGTGCCAGCAGTGAGGGACTACACACAGATACGCAGTATTTT.